The next 16 T cell receptor beta chains were all read from a single sample in a study of T cell changes during pregnancy in multiple sclerosis. TCRdb's table, derived via immunoSEQ multiplex PCR, lists solely in-frame clones and lacks some. The profile shows approximately 100,000 clones, 75% to 95% of them singletons. The sample here was peripheral blood, taken in the second trimester of pregnancy. These TCRs come from a female donor with multiple sclerosis, enrolled in a pregnancy study.

The rearrangement joins TRBV18 to TRBJ2-3; maybe TRBD1 (6 bases). Looked up from germline, CDR1 is KGHSH and CDR2 is LQKENI. The V end lost 1 base, the J end lost 11 bases, and 19 bases lay between the germline ends. The CDR3 runs to 15 residues. CDR3 sequence (DNA): TGTGCCAGCTCACCACTGATCATTCCTCAGGGGTTGCAGTATTTT. Translated, it gives CASSPLIIPQGLQYF.

This clone showed up just once. The V call is TRBV6-5, the J call TRBJ2-7; D may be TRBD1 (6 bases). Trimming took 2 bases from V and 2 from J, leaving 13 bases between them. The CDR3 loop spans 15 amino acids. Germline V gene data show CDR1 as MNHEY and CDR2 as SVGAGI. The CDR3 sequence is CASSYNTGQTYEQYF. The CDR3 DNA sequence: TGTGCCAGCAGTTACAATACTGGACAGACCTACGAGCAGTACTTC.

This chain links TRBV19 with TRBJ1-2; 8 bases fit TRBD1. The CDR3 spans 15 residues. Trimming removed 6 bases from V and 4 bases from J; junction bases left unmatched: 10. Looked up from germline, CDR1 is LNHDA and CDR2 is SQIVND (reference sequence). CDR3: CASRARTGTFYGYTF. The DNA for the CDR3 is TGTGCCAGTAGGGCCCGGACAGGGACCTTCTATGGCTACACCTTC.

In its sample, this clone was seen once. V usage is TRBV27 and J usage is TRBJ2-7, with a weak D call TRBD2 (6 bases). Trimming removed 8 bases from V and 2 bases from J, with 10 bases in between. Germline CDR1 and CDR2: MNHEY and SMNVEV (reference sequence). CDR3 size: 12 residues. The CDR3 is CASGRLAYEQYF. DNA for the CDR3: TGTGCCAGCGGCCGACTAGCCTACGAGCAGTACTTC.

J is TRBJ2-7 and V is TRBV5-6, with D perhaps TRBD2 (5 bases). Looked up from germline, CDR1 is SGHDT and CDR2 is YYEEEE. Deletions cut 4 bases from V and 5 bases from J, with 10 bases between. The CDR3 sequence is 12 residues long. The CDR3 bases are TGTGCCAGCAGCCGACTACCTGACGAGCAGTACTTC. Translated, it gives CASSRLPDEQYF.

This sequence joins TRBV19 and TRBJ2-7; tentative D call: TRBD1 (8 bases). In germline, CDR1 is LNHDA, CDR2 SQIVND (reference sequence). This CDR3 spans 13 amino acids. V shed 6 bases and J shed 4 bases, with 13 bases lying between them. CDR3 in DNA: TGTGCCAGTAGGGAACAGGGGGGGTACGAGCAGTACTTC. Residues: CASREQGGYEQYF.

This clone was seen once. V gene TRBV19 combines with J gene TRBJ1-2; 9 positions match TRBD1. CDR1 and CDR2 (germline): LNHDA, SQIVND (reference sequence). CDR3 length equals 13 residues. Germline trimming cut 9 bases from V and 7 bases from J; bases unmatched to any gene: 9. CDR3 DNA sequence: TGTGCCAGCTCGAGAACAGGGGGCGGTGGCTACACCTTC. As protein: CASSRTGGGGYTF.

The rearrangement joins TRBV7-9 to TRBJ2-7, with 7 bases identical to TRBD1. Germline assignment: CDR1 SEHNR and CDR2 FQNEAQ (reference sequence). The CDR3 spans 14 residues. With 5 bases clipped from V and 0 bases from J, the junction kept 4 bases outside the gene matches. CDR3 region: CASSRDRLSYEQYF. Written as DNA, the CDR3 is TGTGCCAGCAGCCGGGACAGACTCTCCTACGAGCAGTACTTC.

V gene TRBV6-5 combines with J gene TRBJ1-3, with D hard to call. Germline CDR1 MNHEY, CDR2 SVGAGI. This CDR3 has 16 residues. The V and J ends lost 0 bases and 0 bases respectively, with 9 bases between them. The CDR3 protein is CASSYSIGPSGNTIYF. The CDR3 region has the DNA TGTGCCAGCAGTTACTCGATCGGTCCCTCTGGAAACACCATATATTTT.

This clone appeared a few times. The chain recombines TRBV19 with TRBJ2-3; TRBD2 might be the D (7 bases). V shed 6 bases and J shed 2 bases, with 21 bases lying between them. Germline V lookup: CDR1 LNHDA, CDR2 SQIVND (reference sequence). The CDR3 has 17 residues. DNA of the CDR3: TGTGCCAGTAGAACAGCGGGACAAACGGACGTCACAGATACGCAGTATTTT. It translates to CASRTAGQTDVTDTQYF.

The chain carries TRBV5-1 and TRBJ2-7, with 8 bases fitting TRBD2. This CDR3 is 17 amino acids long. J was trimmed by 0 bases and V by 0 bases; bases with no gene match: 8. The germline CDR1 and CDR2 sequences are SGHRS and YFSETQ. CDR3 loop: CASSLATSGTLSYEQYF. The CDR3 DNA follows: TGCGCCAGCAGCTTGGCCACTAGCGGAACCCTCTCCTACGAGCAGTACTTC.

In its sample, this clone was seen once. This rearrangement joins TRBV4-3 to TRBJ2-3; TRBD1 is a possible D gene (5 bases). The germline V gene encodes CDR1 LGHNA and CDR2 YSLEER. This CDR3 has 17 amino acids. Trimming took off 2 bases at V and 0 bases at J, with 15 bases between the two ends. The CDR3 reads CASSQSALGRSTDTQYF. CDR3 nucleotide sequence: TGCGCCAGCAGCCAATCCGCGTTGGGGCGGAGCACAGATACGCAGTATTTT.

The chain uses TRBV6-6 and TRBJ2-6; TRBD2 might be the D (5 bases). Germline-derived CDR1 and CDR2 are MNHNY and SVGAGI (reference sequence). V lost 6 bases and J 1 base, leaving 10 bases between the germline ends. This CDR3 has 15 residues. The CDR3 DNA reads TGTGCCAGCAGGTTCGGGGTGTCTGGGGCCAACGTCCTGACTTTC. This gives the protein CASRFGVSGANVLTF.

The chain employs TRBV5-6 and TRBJ1-2; TRBD1 is a possible D gene (6 bases). The CDR3 is made up of 17 amino acids. Deletions cut 1 base from V and 3 bases from J, with 19 bases between. In germline, CDR1 is SGHDT, CDR2 YYEEEE. The CDR3 reads CASSLQGSVVWDYGYTF. Written as DNA, the CDR3 is TGTGCCAGCAGCTTGCAGGGGTCGGTGGTCTGGGACTATGGCTACACCTTC.

The rearrangement joins TRBV5-4 to TRBJ1-4; no definite D call. V was shortened by 4 bases and J by 1 base, with 17 bases between the two germline ends. This CDR3 contains 17 residues. Germline CDR1 is SGHNT and CDR2 is YYREEE (reference sequence). The CDR3 nucleotides read TGTGCCAGCAGCAAACCCGAAGGCCCGGGAACTAATGAAAAACTGTTTTTT. Translation: CASSKPEGPGTNEKLFF.

The chain combines TRBV4-3 with TRBJ2-1, with TRBD1 identical over 9 bases. The CDR3 has 16 amino acids. CDR1 is LGHNA and CDR2 is YSLEER in the germline V gene. V lost 4 bases to trimming and J lost 3 bases; unmatched junction nucleotides: 7. The CDR3 DNA reads as TGCGCCAGCAGCCCGCAGGACAGGGGAGTCTACAATGAGCAGTTCTTC. Encoded protein: CASSPQDRGVYNEQFF.